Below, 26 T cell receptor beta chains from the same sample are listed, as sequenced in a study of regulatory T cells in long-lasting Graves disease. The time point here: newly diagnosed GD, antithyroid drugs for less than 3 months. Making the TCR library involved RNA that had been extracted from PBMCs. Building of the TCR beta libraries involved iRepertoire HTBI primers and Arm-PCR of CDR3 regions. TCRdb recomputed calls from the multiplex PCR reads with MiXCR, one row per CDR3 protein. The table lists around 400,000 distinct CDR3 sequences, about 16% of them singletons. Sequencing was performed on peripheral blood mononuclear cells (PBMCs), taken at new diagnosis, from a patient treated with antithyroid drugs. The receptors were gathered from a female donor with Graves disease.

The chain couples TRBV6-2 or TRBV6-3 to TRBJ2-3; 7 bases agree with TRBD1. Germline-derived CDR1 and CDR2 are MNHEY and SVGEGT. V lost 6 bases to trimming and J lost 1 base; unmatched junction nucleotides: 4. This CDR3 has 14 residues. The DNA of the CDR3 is TGTGCCAGCAGCACGACAGGGCGCACAGATACGCAGTATTTT. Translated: CASSTTGRTDTQYF.

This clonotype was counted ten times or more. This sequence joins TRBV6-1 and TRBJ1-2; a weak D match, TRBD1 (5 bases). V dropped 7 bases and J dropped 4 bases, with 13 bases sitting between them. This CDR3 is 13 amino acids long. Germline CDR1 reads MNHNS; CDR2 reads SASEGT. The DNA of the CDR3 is TGTGCCAGCAATCGACAGCCTTCCTATGGCTACACCTTC. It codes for CASNRQPSYGYTF.

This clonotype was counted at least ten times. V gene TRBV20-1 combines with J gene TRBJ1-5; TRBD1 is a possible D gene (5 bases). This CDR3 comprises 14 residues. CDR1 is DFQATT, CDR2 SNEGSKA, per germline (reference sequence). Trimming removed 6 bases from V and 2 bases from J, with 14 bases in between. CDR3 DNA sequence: TGCAGTGCCATACAGGTTCAAGGCAATCAGCCCCAGCATTTT. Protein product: CSAIQVQGNQPQHF.

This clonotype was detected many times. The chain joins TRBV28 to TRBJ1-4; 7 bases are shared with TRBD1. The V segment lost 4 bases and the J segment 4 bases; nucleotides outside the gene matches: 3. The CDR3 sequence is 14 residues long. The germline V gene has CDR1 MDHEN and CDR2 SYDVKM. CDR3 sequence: CASSWDSSNEKLFF. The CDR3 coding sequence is TGTGCCAGCAGTTGGGACAGCAGTAATGAAAAACTGTTTTTT.

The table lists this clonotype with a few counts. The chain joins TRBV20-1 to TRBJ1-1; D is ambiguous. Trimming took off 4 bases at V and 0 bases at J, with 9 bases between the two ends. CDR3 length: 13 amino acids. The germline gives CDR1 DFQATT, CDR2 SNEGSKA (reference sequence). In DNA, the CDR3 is TGCAGTGCTAATAGGCAGATGAACACTGAAGCTTTCTTT. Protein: CSANRQMNTEAFF.

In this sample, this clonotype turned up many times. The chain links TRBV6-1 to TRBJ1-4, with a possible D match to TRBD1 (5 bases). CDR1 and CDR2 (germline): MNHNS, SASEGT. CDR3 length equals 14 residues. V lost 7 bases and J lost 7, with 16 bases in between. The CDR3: CASTDDSVTEKLFF. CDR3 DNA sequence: TGTGCCAGCACCGACGACAGCGTGACTGAAAAACTGTTTTTT.

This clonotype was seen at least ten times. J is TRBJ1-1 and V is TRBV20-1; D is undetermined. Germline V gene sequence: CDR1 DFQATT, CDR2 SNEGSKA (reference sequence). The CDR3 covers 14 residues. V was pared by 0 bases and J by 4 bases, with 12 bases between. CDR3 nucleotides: TGCAGTGCTAGAGATAGGGTGAGGGCCACTGAAGCTTTCTTT. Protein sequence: CSARDRVRATEAFF.

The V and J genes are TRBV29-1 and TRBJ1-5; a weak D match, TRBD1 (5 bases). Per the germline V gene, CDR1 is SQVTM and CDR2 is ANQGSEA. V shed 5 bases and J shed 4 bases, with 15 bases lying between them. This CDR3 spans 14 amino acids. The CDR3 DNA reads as TGCAGCGTTCGGGCAGGGACGGGAAATCAGCCCCAGCATTTT. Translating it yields CSVRAGTGNQPQHF. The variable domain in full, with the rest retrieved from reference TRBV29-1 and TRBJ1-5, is SAVISQKPSRDICQRGTSLTIQCQVDSQVTMMFWYRQQPGQSLTLIATANQGSEATYESGFVIDKFPISRPNLTFSTLTVSNMSPEDSSIYLCSVRAGTGNQPQHFGDGTRLSIL.

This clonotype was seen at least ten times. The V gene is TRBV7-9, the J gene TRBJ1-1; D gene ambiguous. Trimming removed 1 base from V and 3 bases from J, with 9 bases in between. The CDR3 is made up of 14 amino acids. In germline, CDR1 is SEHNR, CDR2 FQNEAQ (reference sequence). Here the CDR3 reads CASSLVGWDTEAFF. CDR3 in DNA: TGTGCCAGCAGCTTAGTAGGTTGGGACACTGAAGCTTTCTTT.

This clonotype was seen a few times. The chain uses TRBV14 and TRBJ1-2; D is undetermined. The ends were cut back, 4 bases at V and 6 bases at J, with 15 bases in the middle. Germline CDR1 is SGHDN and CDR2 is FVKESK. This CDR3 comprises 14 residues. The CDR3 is CASSPFPLRDGYTF. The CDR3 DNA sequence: TGTGCCAGCAGCCCCTTTCCCTTGAGGGATGGCTACACCTTC.

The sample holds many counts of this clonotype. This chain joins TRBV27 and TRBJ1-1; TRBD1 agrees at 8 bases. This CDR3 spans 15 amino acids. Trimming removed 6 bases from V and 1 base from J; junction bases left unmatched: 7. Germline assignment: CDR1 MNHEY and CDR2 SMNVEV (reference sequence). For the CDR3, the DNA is TGTGCCAGCAGGGACAGGGACAGAGAGAACACTGAAGCTTTCTTT. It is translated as CASRDRDRENTEAFF.

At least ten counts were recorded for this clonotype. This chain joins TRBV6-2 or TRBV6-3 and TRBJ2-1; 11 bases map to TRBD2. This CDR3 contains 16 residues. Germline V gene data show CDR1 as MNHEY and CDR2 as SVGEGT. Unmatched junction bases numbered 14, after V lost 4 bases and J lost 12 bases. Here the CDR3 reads CASSSRLGLAGIGQFF. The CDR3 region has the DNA TGTGCCAGCAGTTCAAGGCTAGGACTAGCGGGTATTGGGCAGTTCTTC.

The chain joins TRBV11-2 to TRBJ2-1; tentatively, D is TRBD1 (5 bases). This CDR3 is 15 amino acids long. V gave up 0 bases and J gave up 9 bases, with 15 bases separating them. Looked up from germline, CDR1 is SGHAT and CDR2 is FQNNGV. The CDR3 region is CASSLEEGVRSEQFF. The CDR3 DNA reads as TGTGCCAGCAGCTTAGAAGAAGGGGTAAGGAGTGAGCAGTTCTTC.

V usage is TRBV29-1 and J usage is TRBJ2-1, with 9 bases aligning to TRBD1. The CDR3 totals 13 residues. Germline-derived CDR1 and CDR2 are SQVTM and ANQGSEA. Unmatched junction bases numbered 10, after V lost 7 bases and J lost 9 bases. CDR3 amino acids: CSGDRDRVGEQFF. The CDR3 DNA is TGCAGCGGTGACCGGGACAGGGTCGGTGAGCAGTTCTTC.

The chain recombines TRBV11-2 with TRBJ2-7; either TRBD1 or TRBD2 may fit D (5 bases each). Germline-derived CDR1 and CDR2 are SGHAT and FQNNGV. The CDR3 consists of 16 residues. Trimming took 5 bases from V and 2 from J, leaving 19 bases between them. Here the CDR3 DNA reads TGTGCCAGCAGCCACCCCCCTAGCCGACAGACCTACGAGCAGTACTTC. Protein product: CASSHPPSRQTYEQYF. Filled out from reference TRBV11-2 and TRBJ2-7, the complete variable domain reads EAGVAQSPRYKIIEKRQSVAFWCNPISGHATLYWYQQILGQGPKLLIQFQNNGVVDDSQLPKDRFSAERLKGVDSTLKIQPAKLEDSAVYLCASSHPPSRQTYEQYFGPGTRLTVT.

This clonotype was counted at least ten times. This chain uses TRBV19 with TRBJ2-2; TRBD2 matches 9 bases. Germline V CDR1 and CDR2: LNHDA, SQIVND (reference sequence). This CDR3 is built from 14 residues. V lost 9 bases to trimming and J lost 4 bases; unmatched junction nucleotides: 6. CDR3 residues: CASLGLASTGELFF. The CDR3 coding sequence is TGTGCCAGCCTAGGACTAGCGAGCACCGGGGAGCTGTTTTTT.

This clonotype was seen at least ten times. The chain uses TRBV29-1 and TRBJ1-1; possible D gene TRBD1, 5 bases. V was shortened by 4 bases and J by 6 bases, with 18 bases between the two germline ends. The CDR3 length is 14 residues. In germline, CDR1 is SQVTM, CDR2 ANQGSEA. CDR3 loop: CSVVSGRHKSEAFF. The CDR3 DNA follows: TGCAGCGTTGTCTCGGGACGGCATAAATCTGAAGCTTTCTTT.

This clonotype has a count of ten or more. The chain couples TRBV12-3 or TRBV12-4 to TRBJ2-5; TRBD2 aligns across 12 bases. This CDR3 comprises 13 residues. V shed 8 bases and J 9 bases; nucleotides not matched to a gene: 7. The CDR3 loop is CASQLTSGGAQYF. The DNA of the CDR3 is TGTGCCAGCCAACTGACTAGCGGGGGAGCCCAGTACTTC.

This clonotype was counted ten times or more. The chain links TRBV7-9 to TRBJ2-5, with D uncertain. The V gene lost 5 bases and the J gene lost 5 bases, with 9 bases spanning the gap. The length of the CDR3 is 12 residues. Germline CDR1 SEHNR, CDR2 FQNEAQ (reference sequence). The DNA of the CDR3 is TGTGCCAGCAGCCGATTATGGGAGACCCAGTACTTC. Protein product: CASSRLWETQYF.

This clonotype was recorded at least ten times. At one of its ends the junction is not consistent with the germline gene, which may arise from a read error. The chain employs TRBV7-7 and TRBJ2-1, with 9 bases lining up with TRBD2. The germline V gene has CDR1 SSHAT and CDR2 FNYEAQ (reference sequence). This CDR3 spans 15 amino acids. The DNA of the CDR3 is TGTGCTAGCAGCCCGGGGACTAGCCTCTACAATGAGCAGTTCTTC. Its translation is CASSPGTSLYNEQFF.

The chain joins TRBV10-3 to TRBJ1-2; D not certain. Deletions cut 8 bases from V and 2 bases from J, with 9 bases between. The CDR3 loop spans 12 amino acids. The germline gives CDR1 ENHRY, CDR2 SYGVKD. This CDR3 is CAIAQDNYGYTF. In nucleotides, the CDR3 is TGTGCCATCGCCCAGGACAACTATGGCTACACCTTC.

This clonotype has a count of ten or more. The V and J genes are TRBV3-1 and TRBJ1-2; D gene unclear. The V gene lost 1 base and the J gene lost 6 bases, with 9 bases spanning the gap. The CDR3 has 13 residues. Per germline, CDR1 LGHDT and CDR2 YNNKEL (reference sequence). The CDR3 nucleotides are TGTGCCAGCAGCCAAGGATTTGTTAATGGCTACACCTTC. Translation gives CASSQGFVNGYTF.

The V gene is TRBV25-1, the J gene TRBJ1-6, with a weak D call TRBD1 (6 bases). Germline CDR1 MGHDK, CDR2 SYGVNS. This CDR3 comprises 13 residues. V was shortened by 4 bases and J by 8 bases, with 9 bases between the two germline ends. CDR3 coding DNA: TGTGCCAGCAGTGCAGGACAGTATTCACCCCTCCACTTT. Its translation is CASSAGQYSPLHF.

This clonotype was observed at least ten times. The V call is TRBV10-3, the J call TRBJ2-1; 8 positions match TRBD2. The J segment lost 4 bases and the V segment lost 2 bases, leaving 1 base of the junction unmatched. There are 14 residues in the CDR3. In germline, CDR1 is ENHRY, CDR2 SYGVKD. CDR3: CAISEVAGYNEQFF. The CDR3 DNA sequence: TGTGCCATCAGTGAGGTAGCGGGGTACAATGAGCAGTTCTTC.

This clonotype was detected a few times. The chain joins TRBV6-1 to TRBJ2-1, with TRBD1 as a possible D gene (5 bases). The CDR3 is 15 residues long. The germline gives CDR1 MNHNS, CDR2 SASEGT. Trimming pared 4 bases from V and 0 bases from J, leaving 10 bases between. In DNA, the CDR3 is TGTGCCAGCAGTGTGGGGCAGGGCTCCTACAATGAGCAGTTCTTC. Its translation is CASSVGQGSYNEQFF.

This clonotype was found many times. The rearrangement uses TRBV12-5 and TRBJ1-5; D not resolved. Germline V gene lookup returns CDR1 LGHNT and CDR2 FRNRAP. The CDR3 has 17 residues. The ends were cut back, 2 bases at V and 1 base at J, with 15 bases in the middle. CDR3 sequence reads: CASGLILGRESNQPQHF. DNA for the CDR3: TGTGCTAGTGGTTTGATTCTTGGGCGCGAGAGCAATCAGCCCCAGCATTTT. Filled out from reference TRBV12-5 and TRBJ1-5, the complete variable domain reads DARVTQTPRHKVTEMGQEVTMRCQPILGHNTVFWYRQTMMQGLELLAYFRNRAPLDDSGMPKDRFSAEMPDATLATLKIQPSEPRDSAVYFCASGLILGRESNQPQHFGDGTRLSIL.